These 4 T cell receptor beta chains originate from one sample sequenced in a study of T cell repertoires in cytomegalovirus infection. From the reads, TCRdb called clonotypes with MiXCR, one entry per CDR3 protein. This repertoire shows 750,000 to 900,000 distinct CDR3 sequences, almost 30% found once; its top ten account for about 12%. These receptors lack a known antigen. Sequencing was performed on cultured CD8+ T cells from PBMCs, taken from culture after CMV antigen stimulation. These receptor sequences come from a human donor in good health (CMV status not recorded). Some clones in this sample may be carry-over from other donors' samples.

This clonotype was seen many times. V gene TRBV7-6 combines with J gene TRBJ2-5; TRBD2 is a possible D gene (6 bases). The V end lost 2 bases, the J end lost 2 bases, and 21 bases lay between the germline ends. CDR3 length equals 18 residues. Germline V gene sequence: CDR1 SGHVS, CDR2 FNYEAQ. DNA of the CDR3: TGTGCCAGCAGCTTAAACGGCGGGGCCGGGGGTCCTCAAGAGACCCAGTACTTC. The encoded protein is CASSLNGGAGGPQETQYF.

This clonotype was observed a handful of times. An end of the junction does not agree with germline; a read error may underlie this. The chain recombines TRBV7-9 with TRBJ2-5, with TRBD2 matching 12 bases. There are 16 residues in the CDR3. CDR1 SEHNR and CDR2 FQNEAQ come from the germline V gene (reference sequence). CDR3 protein: CASSSRLAGVQGTQYF. DNA for the CDR3: TGTGCCAGCAGCTCCCGACTAGCGGGGGTGCAAGGGACCCAGTACTTC.

The chain recombines TRBV4-1 with TRBJ2-4; D uncertain. The CDR3 has 14 residues. Germline V gene lookup returns CDR1 MGHRA and CDR2 YSYEKL. V was trimmed by 1 base and J by 7 bases, leaving 11 bases between them. The CDR3 sequence is CASSQVNSLNIQYF. The CDR3 DNA reads as TGCGCCAGCAGCCAAGTCAACAGTTTGAACATTCAGTACTTC.

The J gene is TRBJ1-5, the V gene TRBV12-3 or TRBV12-4, with TRBD1 as a possible D gene (5 bases). Trimming cost V 6 bases and J 3 bases, with 9 bases left between them. The CDR3 is made up of 13 amino acids. In DNA form, the CDR3 reads TGTGCCAGCAGACCGGGACTCAATCAGCCCCAGCATTTT. It translates to CASRPGLNQPQHF.